This record looks at one T cell receptor beta chain sequence and its context. Only in-frame clones appear in the TCRdb table, and some are missing; sequencing was by immunoSEQ multiplex PCR. The sample shows around 21,000 clones, around 40% of them seen only once. This sample is part of a study of graft-versus-host responses after intestinal transplantation. The CDR3 runs to 12 residues. Looked up from germline, CDR1 is SQVTM and CDR2 is ANQGSEA. V was trimmed by 7 bases and J by 4 bases, leaving 11 bases between them. This TCR derives from a human patient who was an organ donor for intestinal transplantation. The V and J genes are TRBV29-1 and TRBJ2-1, with a weak D call TRBD2 (5 bases). Specimen: alloreactive CD4+ T cells from a mixed lymphocyte reaction culture, collected before transplantation. Subset reported: CFSE-low proliferating T cells sorted from roughly six-day pre-transplant mixed lymphocyte reaction (GvH or HvG direction). The CDR3, as DNA: TGCAGCGCCGAACCGGGGTACAATGAGCAGTTCTTC. Translating gives CSAEPGYNEQFF.